Described below is a single T cell receptor (beta chain) sequence and its context. This record belongs to a study of blood T cell repertoires in COVID-19. Whole-study context: Nucleic acid was either cDNA or gDNA, and it came from T cells, B-cell-depleted T cells, or PBMCs.

Sequencing used immunoSEQ multiplex PCR; TCRdb keeps in-frame clones, though not all of them. The profile shows 100,000 to 150,000 clones, approximately 84% of them singletons. Per germline, CDR1 LGHDT and CDR2 YNNKEL (reference sequence). V lost 4 bases and J lost 6; bases outside the gene matches: 8. This CDR3 has 15 residues. This TCR derives from a woman aged 55-70 years with acute or convalescent COVID-19. The sequenced material came from peripheral blood. This rearrangement joins TRBV3-1 (or the pseudogene TRBV3-2) to TRBJ2-2; TRBD1 matches at 7 bases. The CDR3 DNA follows: TGTGCCAGCAGCCTTGTCGACAGGGCCTCCGGGGAGCTGTTTTTT. It specifies CASSLVDRASGELFF.